Reported below is one T cell receptor (beta chain). Its binding antigen is unknown. A junction end diverges from the germline sequence, so it may reflect a read error. Only healthy Caucasian donors were included. The twin cohort consisted of three pairs of female monozygotic twins, all aged 18 to 29 years. Using Miltenyi CD45RO+ enrichment and human naive T-cell isolation kits, memory (CD45RO+) and naive T cells were isolated from PBMC. Libraries were prepared through 5' RACE. TCRdb records Illumina HiSeq 2000 as the sequencer. A universal primer binding site was added through template switching, and the final cDNA carried a unique molecular identifier so that TCR cDNA molecules could be counted accurately. First-strand cDNA for TCR alpha and beta chains was synthesized from specific primers in the conserved constant-segment region. To control for contamination, every cDNA library was double barcoded, receiving both a SMART-Mk sample barcode and Illumina barcodes. TruSeq adapter sequences and Illumina sample barcodes were added in two successive PCR steps. The Illumina HiSeq platform was used with custom primers to sequence TCR alpha and beta cDNA libraries. The paper's processing steps were these. Raw reads were processed with MiGEC to extract unique molecular identifiers, and MiXCR was used to determine CDR3 positions. Recombination models were inferred per individual with the repgenHMM and IGoR tools using an EM algorithm. The analysis of shared clonotypes was done with the tcR package in R, with sharing normalized by the product of cloneset sizes. To study raw recombination free of thymic and clonal selection effects, out-of-frame nonproductive sequences were analyzed. The public reads were reanalyzed by TCRdb: fastp trimming at Q25, MiXCR alignment, in-frame beta chains only. Every distinct CDR3 protein forms one entry, paired with its most common genes and DNA. TCRdb's processing, not the authors' own work, is the source of the V and J calls. The sample yields around 250,000 distinct CDR3 sequences; over 9.5% were counted once. Roughly 3.7% of the sample rests with the top ten.

This specimen belongs to a study of identical twins (TCRdb year 2016). A note on the overall study: To test whether fetal clonotypes persist, the study used deep sequencing on TCR alpha and beta repertoires from monozygotic twins, unrelated adults of various ages, and cord blood. To rule out contamination, replicate twin experiments were performed at different times with different library preparation protocols.

What the authors observed across the whole study: The excess sharing between twins in beta out-of-frame sequences was weaker because fewer shared sequences reduced the signal-to-noise ratio. Invariant T cells such as MAIT and iNKT could partly confound zero-insertion analyses, though diverse VJ usage argued against this for most clonotypes. Recombination models systematically underestimated out-of-frame TCR alpha sharing in monozygotic twins but agreed with sharing between unrelated individuals. Fewer insertions were carried by abundant cord blood beta clonotypes, a similar but weaker trend appeared in young adult naive repertoires, and no such trend appeared in memory repertoires. Because the same donors could not be followed over many years, the conclusions relied on cross-sectional statistical analysis. Compared with coincidental sharing between unrelated individuals, out-of-frame TCR alpha sequences shared between twins had an excess of sequences with low generation probability.

The CDR3 goes from the cysteine to the phenylalanine over 11 residues. The DNA shown is the 33-base CDR3, in frame from base 1. This sample also appeared in a second study, on yellow fever vaccine responses in identical twins. The second source states: The authors reported that the T cell response to vaccination in identical twins appeared partly convergent and partly personalized. In the study, vaccine-responding T cell clones were precisely tracked in identical twins.

Sequenced input: memory (CD45RO+) T cells sorted from blood. The cell subset or site tag for this specimen amounts to: CD45RO+ enriched T cells. The receptor chain draws on TRBV12-3 or TRBV12-4 and TRBJ2-1; TRBD1 aligns with 8 central bases. This TCR was sampled from a woman younger than 30 in good health. The bases are TGTGCCAGCAGTTTATCAGGGGGCTCGGTCTTC. Its protein is CASSLSGGSVF.